This T cell receptor beta chain was found in a study of blood T cells in healthy people across ages. V shed 0 bases, J shed 10 bases, and the junction held 6 bases outside the gene matches. Germline V lookup: CDR1 SGHTA, CDR2 FQGTGA. The CDR3 extends over 15 amino acids. Together with a sample-barcoded 5' primer, a J-beta primer mix was included in a second PCR lasting about 6 to 11 cycles. TCRdb called the 5' RACE reads again in MiXCR, with one record for every CDR3 protein. The repertoire holds about 1 million distinct CDR3 sequences, with around 43% as singletons. The genes are TRBV7-3 and TRBJ1-6; 7 nucleotides match TRBD1. The sequence derives from a woman aged 55-69 years in good health. Sequenced material: blood. The CDR3 loop is CASSLTAGDSSPLHF. The CDR3 DNA reads as TGTGCCAGCAGCTTAACGGCGGGGGACAGCTCACCCCTCCACTTT.